This T cell receptor (beta chain) was obtained from a study of early T cells in non-severe SARS-CoV-2 infection. In the study overall: Sequencing targeted bulk RNA from unsorted whole blood, leaving chains unpaired.

The study's findings and limits: Private and CD4 specificities were missed by VDJdb matching, which favored anti-spike CD8 responses.

TCRdb independently ran MiXCR on the 5' RACE reads; one entry per CDR3 protein. In the table there are approximately 22,000 distinct CDR3 sequences, 5% to 6% of which are singletons. This clonotype was counted at least ten times. Antigen specificity is unknown. The sequence was collected from an adult who was a healthcare worker with PCR-confirmed SARS-CoV-2 infection or an uninfected control (not recorded which). Sequenced material: whole blood, taken at baseline.

CDR3 amino acids: CASSLTTGIIYNEQFF. The DNA of the CDR3 is TGTGCCAGCAGCTTAACAACAGGGATCATCTACAATGAGCAGTTCTTC. This chain connects TRBV7-8 to TRBJ2-1; TRBD1 might be the D (6 bases). Trimming removed 2 bases at V and 3 bases at J, with 14 bases between. Germline V gene sequence: CDR1 SGHVS, CDR2 FQNEAQ. CDR3 size: 16 residues.